This note documents a single T cell receptor (beta chain) sequence. The data were obtained in a study of CD8 T cells in Susac syndrome. In the multiple sclerosis control group, patients were treatment-naive and had stable or active relapsing-remitting disease. Bulk CD8+ and CD4+ cells came from magnetic negative isolation; CD8+ TEMRA by FACS. Trimming cost V 3 bases and J 9 bases, with 16 bases left between them. CDR1 and CDR2 (germline): SGHVS, FQNEAQ. The CDR3 has 14 residues. RNA was extracted with the RNeasy kit, and a quantity of about 0.45 to 1 ug was reverse transcribed using random hexamers. It was immunoSEQ multiplex PCR that amplified TCR beta CDR3 across 54 Vbeta and 13 Jbeta. One entry per CDR3 protein, called by TCRdb with MiXCR from the immunoSEQ multiplex PCR reads. The repertoire includes about 300,000 distinct CDR3 sequences, 75% to 90% of them detected once, and roughly 0.17% sits in the top ten.

The specimen sequenced was CD8+ T cells from PBMCs. The sequence came from a human donor with multiple sclerosis. The chain joins TRBV7-8 to TRBJ2-3, with a possible D match to TRBD1 (7 bases). The CDR3 protein is CASSLTGRRGTQYF. The DNA for the CDR3 is TGTGCCAGCAGCTTGACAGGGAGGAGGGGGACGCAGTATTTT.